This entry lists 3 T cell receptor beta chains sequenced from one sample in a study of blood T cell repertoires in COVID-19. The protocol was immunoSEQ multiplex PCR, while the TCRdb copy is restricted to in-frame clones and leaves out a portion. The sample carries over 130,000 clones, around 73% recorded once. The sample taken for sequencing was peripheral blood. These TCRs come from a woman in her forties or fifties with active or convalescent COVID-19.

The V call is TRBV6-5, the J call TRBJ2-1, with 12 bases that match TRBD2. V dropped 6 bases and J dropped 4; count of bases not matched to a gene: 4. CDR1 MNHEY and CDR2 SVGAGI come from the germline V gene. The CDR3 sequence is 15 residues long. The CDR3 loop reads CASSSGTSGYNEQFF. The DNA for the CDR3 is TGTGCCAGCAGCTCCGGGACTAGCGGGTACAATGAGCAGTTCTTC.

This clone was picked up one time. CDR3: CASSQFGPVSGKAYEQYF. The CDR3 DNA follows: TGTGCCAGCAGCCAATTCGGCCCGGTATCAGGGAAAGCCTACGAGCAGTACTTC. The rearrangement uses TRBV16 and TRBJ2-7; D perhaps matches TRBD1 (5 bases). This CDR3 has 18 amino acids. Germline assignment: CDR1 KGHSY and CDR2 FQNENV. The V end was cut by 1 base, the J end by 2 bases, with 21 bases between.

This chain connects TRBV11-2 to TRBJ2-3, with 7 bases lining up with TRBD1. From germline, CDR1 is SGHAT and CDR2 FQNNGV. The junction had 14 bases not matched to a gene; V was cut back by 5 bases and J by 0 bases. This CDR3 has 18 residues. The CDR3 bases are TGTGCCAGCAGCCCACAGGGGATAGGGGGAACTAGCACAGATACGCAGTATTTT. The encoded protein is CASSPQGIGGTSTDTQYF.